The 4 T cell receptor beta chains below were found in one sample sequenced in a study of T-cell memory formation after mild COVID-19. TCRdb re-called the 5' RACE reads with MiXCR, one entry per CDR3 protein. The table has some 270,000 distinct CDR3 sequences, 15% seen once; the top ten hold 2.1%. The sequenced sample was PBMCs or a T cell subset sorted from them (not recorded which). The receptors originated from an adult woman who had mild COVID-19 (a few samples of this study predate the infection). Cell type and time point are not known.

V usage is TRBV3-1 and J usage is TRBJ2-5, with 11 positions matching TRBD1. The germline V gene encodes CDR1 LGHDT and CDR2 YNNKEL (reference sequence). With 1 base clipped from V and 1 base from J, the junction kept 11 bases outside the gene matches. The length of the CDR3 is 19 residues. The CDR3 region has the DNA TGTGCCAGCAGCCAAGGCTGGGGGGGGACAGGGGGACCCCAAGAGACCCAGTACTTC. Its protein is CASSQGWGGTGGPQETQYF.

The chain links TRBV9 to TRBJ2-2, with 9 positions matching TRBD2. The junction had 4 bases not matched to a gene; V was cut back by 3 bases and J by 4 bases. Germline V lookup: CDR1 SGDLS, CDR2 YYNGEE. The CDR3 contains 15 residues. The CDR3, as DNA: TGTGCCAGCAGCGCTCGCGGGGGGGTCACCGGGGAGCTGTTTTTT. It yields the protein CASSARGGVTGELFF. Full variable domain (outside the CDR3, taken from reference TRBV9 and TRBJ2-2): DSGVTQTPKHLITATGQRVTLRCSPRSGDLSVYWYQQSLDQGLQFLIQYYNGEERAKGNILERFSAQQFPDLHSELNLSSLELGDSALYFCASSARGGVTGELFFGEGSRLTVL.

This chain connects TRBV5-1 to TRBJ1-6; 9 positions match TRBD1. The CDR3 is 15 residues long. From germline, CDR1 is SGHRS and CDR2 YFSETQ. The junction had 3 bases not matched to a gene; V was cut back by 0 bases and J by 8 bases. In nucleotides, the CDR3 is TGCGCCAGCAGCTTGGGACAGGGGGAGCATTCACCCCTCCACTTT. It encodes CASSLGQGEHSPLHF.

This clonotype came up a few times. The J gene is TRBJ1-1, the V gene TRBV7-9, with TRBD1 matching 9 bases. Germline values: CDR1 SEHNR, CDR2 FQNEAQ (reference sequence). This CDR3 has 16 amino acids. V lost 0 bases, J lost 2 bases, and 4 bases stayed unmatched. This chain's CDR3 is CASSLAGTGKNTEAFF. The CDR3 DNA is TGTGCCAGCAGCTTAGCAGGGACAGGGAAAAACACTGAAGCTTTCTTT.